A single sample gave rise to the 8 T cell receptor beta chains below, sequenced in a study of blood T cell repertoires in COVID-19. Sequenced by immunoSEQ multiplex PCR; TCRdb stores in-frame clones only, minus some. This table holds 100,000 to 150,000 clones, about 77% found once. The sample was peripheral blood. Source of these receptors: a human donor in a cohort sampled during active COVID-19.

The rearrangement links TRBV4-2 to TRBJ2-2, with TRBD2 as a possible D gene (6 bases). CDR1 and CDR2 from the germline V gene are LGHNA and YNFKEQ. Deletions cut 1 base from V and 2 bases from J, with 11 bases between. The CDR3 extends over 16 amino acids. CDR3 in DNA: TGTGCCAGCAGCCAAGGCACGGGAGTTAACACCGGGGAGCTGTTTTTT. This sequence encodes CASSQGTGVNTGELFF.

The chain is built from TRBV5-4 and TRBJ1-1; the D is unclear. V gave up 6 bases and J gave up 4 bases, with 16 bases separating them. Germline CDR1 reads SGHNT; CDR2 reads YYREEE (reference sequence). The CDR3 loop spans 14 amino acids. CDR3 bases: TGTGCCAGCACCCCGTGGGGAGGTGCCACTGAAGCTTTCTTT. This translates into CASTPWGGATEAFF.

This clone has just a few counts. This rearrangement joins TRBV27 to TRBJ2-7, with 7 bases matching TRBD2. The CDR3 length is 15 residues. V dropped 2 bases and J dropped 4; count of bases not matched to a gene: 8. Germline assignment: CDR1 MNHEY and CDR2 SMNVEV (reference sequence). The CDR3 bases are TGTGCCAGCAGTTTAGGGGGGGGGTTAGGGTACGAGCAGTACTTC. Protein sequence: CASSLGGGLGYEQYF.

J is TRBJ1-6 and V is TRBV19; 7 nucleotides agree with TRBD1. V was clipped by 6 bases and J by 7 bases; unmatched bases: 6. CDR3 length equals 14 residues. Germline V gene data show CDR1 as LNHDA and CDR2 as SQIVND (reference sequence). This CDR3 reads CASRMRDRNSPLHF. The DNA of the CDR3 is TGTGCCAGTAGGATGCGGGACAGAAATTCACCCCTCCACTTT.

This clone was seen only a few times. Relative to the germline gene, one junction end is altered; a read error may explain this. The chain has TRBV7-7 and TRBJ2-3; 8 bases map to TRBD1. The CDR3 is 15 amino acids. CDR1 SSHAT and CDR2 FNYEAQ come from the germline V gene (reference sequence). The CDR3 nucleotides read TGTGCTAGCAGCTTAGGGACGGGACAGGACAATACGCAGTATTTT. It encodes CASSLGTGQDNTQYF.

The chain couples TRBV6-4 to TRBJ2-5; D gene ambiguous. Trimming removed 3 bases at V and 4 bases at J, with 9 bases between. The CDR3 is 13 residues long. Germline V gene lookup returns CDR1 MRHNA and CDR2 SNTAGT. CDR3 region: CASSEQMGETQYF. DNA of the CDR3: TGTGCCAGCAGTGAACAGATGGGAGAGACCCAGTACTTC.

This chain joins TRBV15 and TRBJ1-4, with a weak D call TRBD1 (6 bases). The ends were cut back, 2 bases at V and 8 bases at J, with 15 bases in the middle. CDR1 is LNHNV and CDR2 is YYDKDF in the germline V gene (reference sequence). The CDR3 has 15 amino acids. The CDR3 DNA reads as TGTGCCACCAGCAGAACCTCAGGGGCGAGGGAAAAACTGTTTTTT. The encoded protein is CATSRTSGAREKLFF.

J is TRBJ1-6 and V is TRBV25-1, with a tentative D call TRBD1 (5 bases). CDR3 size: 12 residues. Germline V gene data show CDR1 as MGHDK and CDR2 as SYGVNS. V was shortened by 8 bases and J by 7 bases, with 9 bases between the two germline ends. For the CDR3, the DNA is TGTGCCAGCGCTCGACAGAATTCACCCCTCCACTTT. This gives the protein CASARQNSPLHF.